This T cell receptor (beta chain) was sequenced in a study of T cells in localized non-small cell lung cancer. Findings of the study overall: The study linked higher blood T cell density to longer overall survival. Tumor trailed uninvolved adjacent lung in T cell clonality, which peaked there. Heterogeneity is still possible, as just one tumor region was sequenced. The appearance of a median 57 of the top 100 tumor clones was seen in adjacent lung.

Assay: immunoSEQ multiplex PCR; the TCRdb copy retains only in-frame clones and omits some. The sample consists of tens of thousands of clones, roughly 80% of them appearing once. The CDR3 has 14 residues. CDR1 is MNHEY and CDR2 is SVGAGI in the germline V gene. This clone was counted a few times. Its antigen is unknown. The germline gene is not matched at one end of the junction; a read error may be the cause. Sample: PBMCs, taken before any cancer treatment. This TCR came from a woman aged 40 to 75 with stage II squamous cell lung carcinoma. V is TRBV6-5 and J is TRBJ1-4; a weak D match, TRBD1 (6 bases). The CDR3 DNA reads as TGTGCCAGCAGTGACTCACAGGGCTGGGAAAAACTGTTTTTT. It codes for CASSDSQGWEKLFF.